The clone carrying this T cell receptor beta chain was counted once. What it binds is not known. Specified time point: baseline, week 1 (first vaccination visit). Treatment indicated: pre-vaccination baseline after standard-of-care therapy. Donor diagnoses consisted of new WHO grade 3 or 4 IDH1-mutant, ATRX-lost astrocytomas. The germline gives CDR1 SQVTM, CDR2 ANQGSEA. CDR3 size: 14 residues. V was shortened by 2 bases and J by 8 bases, with 18 bases between the two germline ends. The table came from immunoSEQ multiplex PCR; TCRdb's copy has only in-frame clones and leaves some out. The sample shows 85,000 to 100,000 clones, 80% of them seen only once. The sample is drawn from a study of a mutant IDH1 vaccine in newly diagnosed glioma. Across the whole study: Previous care, which was radiotherapy, temozolomide, or both, most often involved both.

Study observations and caveats: Pseudoprogression appears to have had no connection to changes in top peripheral T cell clonotypes. Altogether, 93.3% of patients exhibited vaccine-induced immune responses.

This rearrangement joins TRBV29-1 to TRBJ1-2; D remains unclear. This sequence was found in a man in his forties or fifties with glioma. The sample was PBMCs, taken from a glioma patient treated with radiotherapy, temozolomide or both. In DNA form, the CDR3 reads TGCAGCGTTGAAATGGACCCTTCAATCGGGGGCTACACCTTC. It translates to CSVEMDPSIGGYTF.